The clone carrying this T cell receptor beta chain was picked up one time. This entry belongs to a study of blood T cell repertoires in COVID-19. This table comes from immunoSEQ multiplex PCR, and its TCRdb copy is limited to in-frame clones, with some not included. The table lists about 70,000 clones, 89% of them singletons, with roughly 7.6% in the top ten. V was clipped by 3 bases and J by 1 base, with 7 bases between them. The germline CDR1 and CDR2 sequences are MDHEN and SYDVKM. The CDR3 has 14 amino acids. Material for sequencing was peripheral blood. The chain uses TRBV28 and TRBJ1-5; unclear D gene. This TCR came from a man between 50 and 59 years old with active COVID-19. CDR3 DNA sequence: TGTGCCAGCAGTTTTGCAGGCAGCAATCAGCCCCAGCATTTT. Its protein is CASSFAGSNQPQHF.